The 27 T cell receptor beta chains below all came from one sample that was sequenced in a study of glioma-infiltrating T cells. Using RNA template, CDR3s of TCR alpha and beta were amplified with iRepertoire arm-PCR. One entry per CDR3 protein results from TCRdb running MiXCR on the multiplex PCR reads. The data contain some 180,000 distinct CDR3 sequences, over 30% of them seen just once; the ten biggest clones take up 20% to 25%. Sequences were obtained from glioma tissue, nonneoplastic brain tissue, or PBMCs (not recorded which). These receptor sequences come from a human donor with low-grade glioma or glioblastoma, undergoing nonglioma brain surgery, or in good health (not recorded which).

This clonotype has a count of ten or more. The V gene is TRBV4-1, the J gene TRBJ2-7; D possibly matches TRBD1 or TRBD2 (5 bases each). The CDR3 spans 14 residues. Per the germline V gene, CDR1 is MGHRA and CDR2 is YSYEKL. V was cut by 3 bases and J by 0 bases, with 9 bases left in between. The CDR3 DNA follows: TGCGCCAGCAGCCAGGGGACGAACTCCTACGAGCAGTACTTC. Translated, it gives CASSQGTNSYEQYF.

Of note for this clonotype: A much larger clone is a single base away; this may be a read error. V usage is TRBV3-1 and J usage is TRBJ1-6, with 8 bases fitting TRBD1. This CDR3 is built from 16 residues. Germline V gene lookup returns CDR1 LGHDT and CDR2 YNNKEL (reference sequence). Unmatched junction bases numbered 8, after V lost 1 base and J lost 9 bases. The CDR3 sequence: CASSQGIVTGASPLHF. As DNA, the CDR3 is TGTGCCAGCAGCCAAGGTATCGTGACAGGGGCTTCACCCCTCCACTTT.

Turning to this clonotype: Its ends do not fully match the called genes, so a read error is possible. V and J are TRBV6-1 and TRBJ2-3; D gene unclear. CDR3 length: 14 residues. Germline lookup yields CDR1 MNHNS and CDR2 SASEGT. CDR3 residues: CASGYFKGTDTQYF. CDR3 DNA sequence: TGTGCCAGCGGTTACTTCAAAGGCACAGACACGCAGTATTTT.

This clonotype was counted a few times. The V and J genes are TRBV18 and TRBJ2-5, with 7 nucleotides matching TRBD1. The CDR3 is 15 amino acids. Germline assignment: CDR1 KGHSH and CDR2 LQKENI. Losses at the gene ends were 3 bases for V and 5 bases for J; bases not matched to a gene: 9. The CDR3: CASSPETGRFETQYF. CDR3 nucleotide sequence: TGTGCCAGCTCACCCGAGACAGGGCGGTTTGAGACCCAGTACTTC. Drawing the rest from reference TRBV18 and TRBJ2-5, the complete variable domain is NAGVMQNPRHLVRRRGQEARLRCSPMKGHSHVYWYRQLPEEGLKFMVYLQKENIIDESGMPKERFSAEFPKEGPSILRIQQVVRGDSAAYFCASSPETGRFETQYFGPGTRLLVL.

The sample holds many counts of this clonotype. The rearrangement uses TRBV20-1 and TRBJ2-5; TRBD2 agrees at 10 bases. The J segment lost 0 bases and the V segment lost 6 bases, leaving 7 bases of the junction unmatched. The CDR3 has 15 residues. The germline CDR1 and CDR2 sequences are DFQATT and SNEGSKA (reference sequence). CDR3 residues: CSAPRLAGHQETQYF. CDR3 in DNA: TGCAGTGCCCCGAGACTAGCGGGCCACCAAGAGACCCAGTACTTC.

This sequence joins TRBV28 and TRBJ1-2; 7 positions match TRBD1. This CDR3 has 15 residues. V shed 6 bases, J shed 6 bases, and the junction held 13 bases outside the gene matches. Germline assignment: CDR1 MDHEN and CDR2 SYDVKM. The CDR3 DNA reads as TGTGCCAGCAGATTGGCCCCCGGACAGGTTCATGGCTACACCTTC. Amino acids: CASRLAPGQVHGYTF.

In its sample, this clonotype was seen a few times. V gene TRBV29-1 combines with J gene TRBJ2-3, with 14 bases lining up with TRBD2. The CDR3 totals 15 residues. Losses at the gene ends were 6 bases for V and 5 bases for J; bases not matched to a gene: 7. In germline, CDR1 is SQVTM, CDR2 ANQGSEA. In DNA, the CDR3 is TGCAGCGTGCGACTAGCGGGAGGGAGGATAGATACGCAGTATTTT. The encoded protein is CSVRLAGGRIDTQYF.

In its sample, this clonotype was seen many times. This rearrangement joins TRBV2 to TRBJ1-2, with TRBD1 as a possible D gene (6 bases). Trimming removed 6 bases from V and 0 bases from J, with 8 bases in between. The CDR3 consists of 13 residues. Germline CDR1 SNHLY, CDR2 FYNNEI. CDR3 nucleotide sequence: TGTGCCAGCAGCGGACAGCCTAACTATGGCTACACCTTC. Its translation is CASSGQPNYGYTF.

The V call is TRBV7-6, the J call TRBJ2-1; 8 nucleotides line up with TRBD2. The CDR3 spans 14 residues. Germline CDR1 and CDR2: SGHVS and FNYEAQ. J was trimmed by 4 bases and V by 5 bases; bases with no gene match: 4. The CDR3 DNA reads as TGTGCCAGCAGCCCAGCGGGAGAATACAATGAGCAGTTCTTC. Translated, it gives CASSPAGEYNEQFF.

This clonotype was observed once. The chain has TRBV6-2 or TRBV6-3 and TRBJ2-1; D possibly uses TRBD1 or TRBD2 (5 bases each). The CDR3 is made up of 13 amino acids. Between the trimmed V and J ends, which lost 10 bases and 10 bases, there was a span of 20 bases. CDR1 and CDR2 (germline): MNHEY, SVGEGT. CDR3 region: CATQAGTAYEQFF. CDR3 nucleotide sequence: TGTGCCACCCAAGCCGGGACGGCATACGAGCAGTTCTTC.

The V call is TRBV18, the J call TRBJ2-7; 13 bases line up with TRBD2. Germline lookup yields CDR1 KGHSH and CDR2 LQKENI. The CDR3 has 17 amino acids. V gave up 4 bases and J gave up 2 bases; unmatched junction bases: 8. This CDR3 reads CASSQPGLAGNAYEQYF. CDR3 DNA sequence: TGTGCCAGCTCACAACCGGGACTAGCGGGAAACGCCTACGAGCAGTACTTC. Full variable domain (remainder filled in from reference TRBV18 and TRBJ2-7): NAGVMQNPRHLVRRRGQEARLRCSPMKGHSHVYWYRQLPEEGLKFMVYLQKENIIDESGMPKERFSAEFPKEGPSILRIQQVVRGDSAAYFCASSQPGLAGNAYEQYFGPGTRLTVT.

This clonotype was recorded many times. The chain has TRBV2 and TRBJ2-1; 15 bases fit TRBD2. Germline V gene lookup returns CDR1 SNHLY and CDR2 FYNNEI. The CDR3 runs 14 residues. V was pared by 4 bases and J by 10 bases, with 2 bases of the junction left unmatched. In nucleotides, the CDR3 is TGTGCCAGCAGTGCTGGGACTAGCGGGAGGGAGCAGTTCTTC. As protein: CASSAGTSGREQFF.

In its sample, this clonotype was seen once. With a much larger clone just one base away, this may be a read error. CDR3 sequence: CASSEWDSLSTDTKYF. In DNA, the CDR3 is TGTGCCAGCAGTGAATGGGACAGTCTAAGCACAGATACGAAGTATTTT. V is TRBV2 and J is TRBJ2-3, with 7 bases aligning to TRBD1. This CDR3 is 16 amino acids long. Germline loops: CDR1 SNHLY, CDR2 FYNNEI.

The gene calls are TRBV20-1 and TRBJ2-7, with no clear D. Germline lookup yields CDR1 DFQATT and CDR2 SNEGSKA (reference sequence). This CDR3 comprises 14 residues. Trimming removed 0 bases from V and 5 bases from J, with 14 bases in between. This chain's CDR3 is CSARDLFGENEQYF. The CDR3 nucleotides are TGCAGTGCTAGAGATCTGTTCGGAGAGAACGAGCAGTACTTC.

Details on this clonotype: The junction does not match germline at one end; this may be a read error. V is TRBV28 and J is TRBJ1-5, with TRBD1 identical over 7 bases. This CDR3 region has 17 residues. CDR1 MDHEN and CDR2 SYDVKM come from the germline V gene. DNA for the CDR3: TGTGCCCGCAGGGCCCGTCGACAGGGACGGAGCAATCAGCCCCAGCATTTT. It is translated as CARRARRQGRSNQPQHF.

This clonotype was seen repeatedly, ten times or more. The chain recombines TRBV20-1 with TRBJ1-5, with TRBD1 identical over 7 bases. The ends lost 4 bases at V and 7 bases at J; junction bases unmatched: 16. Per the germline V gene, CDR1 is DFQATT and CDR2 is SNEGSKA (reference sequence). There are 16 residues in the CDR3. The CDR3 loop is CSATKSTGNVGQPQHF. The DNA for the CDR3 is TGCAGTGCTACCAAATCGACAGGGAATGTTGGACAGCCCCAGCATTTT.

A word on this clonotype: This may be a read error, as it is one base from a much larger clone. The chain is built from TRBV7-6 and TRBJ2-1; possibly TRBD2 for D (7 bases). Per the germline V gene, CDR1 is SGHVS and CDR2 is FNYEAQ. This CDR3 is built from 14 residues. The CDR3 sequence: CAISLGRGESEQFF. DNA of the CDR3: TGTGCCATCAGCTTAGGGAGGGGGGAGAGTGAGCAGTTCTTC.

This clonotype has at least ten counts. J is TRBJ1-1 and V is TRBV5-8; the D is unclear. Trimming shortened V by 0 bases and J by 0 bases, and 6 bases separated the two germline ends. The CDR3 covers 14 residues. Per the germline V gene, CDR1 is SGHTS and CDR2 is YDEGEE. For the CDR3, the DNA is TGTGCCAGCAGCTTGGGAGCTATGAACACTGAAGCTTTCTTT. Its translation: CASSLGAMNTEAFF.

The CDR3 here is CASSDSGANVLTF. The CDR3 DNA follows: TGTGCCAGTAGCGACTCTGGGGCCAACGTCCTGACTTTC. The V and J genes are TRBV19 and TRBJ2-6; no definite D call. In germline, CDR1 is LNHDA, CDR2 SQIVND (reference sequence). Deletions cut 6 bases from V and 0 bases from J, with 3 bases between. The CDR3 runs to 13 residues.

The rearrangement joins TRBV19 to TRBJ2-7, with no clear D. V lost 3 bases, J lost 0 bases, and 9 bases lay in between. This CDR3 has 14 amino acids. The V gene's germline CDR1 is LNHDA and CDR2 SQIVND (reference sequence). CDR3: CASSILPSSYEQYF. DNA of the CDR3: TGTGCCAGTAGTATCCTCCCGAGCTCCTACGAGCAGTACTTC.

Only a few counts were recorded for this clonotype. Just one base apart from a much larger clone, this may be a read error. This chain uses TRBV20-1 with TRBJ2-7; perhaps D is TRBD1 or TRBD2 (5 bases each). The CDR3 is made up of 14 amino acids. Germline V gene sequence: CDR1 DFQATT, CDR2 SNEGSKA (reference sequence). V lost 2 bases, J lost 2 bases, and 13 bases lay in between. The CDR3 protein is CSARIRDPTYEQYF. The CDR3 region has the DNA TGCAGTGCTAGAATTCGGGACCCGACCTACGAGCAGTACTTC.

Regarding this clonotype: Germline and junction disagree at one end, which may indicate a read error. This chain links TRBV12-3 or TRBV12-4 with TRBJ1-1; no clear D. This CDR3 contains 12 residues. The CDR3 nucleotides read TGTGCCAGCAGTTTCAGGAACACTGAAGCTGTCTTT. It is translated as CASSFRNTEAVF.

This clonotype was counted only a few times. The V gene is TRBV3-1, the J gene TRBJ1-1; D gene unclear. The CDR3 sequence is 13 residues long. CDR1 and CDR2 from the germline V gene are LGHDT and YNNKEL (reference sequence). The ends were cut back, 1 base at V and 6 bases at J, with 9 bases in the middle. The DNA of the CDR3 is TGTGCCAGCAGCCAAGGCGCCTTTCCTGAAGCTTTCTTT. Translation gives CASSQGAFPEAFF. Full variable domain (remainder filled in from reference TRBV3-1 and TRBJ1-1): DTAVSQTPKYLVTQMGNDKSIKCEQNLGHDTMYWYKQDSKKFLKIMFSYNNKELIINETVPNRFSPKSPDKAHLNLHINSLELGDSAVYFCASSQGAFPEAFFGQGTRLTVV.

Remarks on this clonotype: An end of the junction does not agree with germline; a read error may underlie this. The gene calls are TRBV19 and TRBJ2-7; 8 nucleotides line up with TRBD2. The germline V gene encodes CDR1 LNHDA and CDR2 SQIVND (reference sequence). This CDR3 has 13 amino acids. CDR3 nucleotides: TGTTCCAGTAGTTCCGGGAGGGGGATCGAGCAGTACTTC. It is translated as CSSSSGRGIEQYF.

This sequence joins TRBV4-3 and TRBJ1-2; D may be TRBD1 (5 bases). Germline V CDR1 and CDR2: LGHNA, YSLEER. This CDR3 is 15 amino acids long. Trimming took 4 bases from V and 1 from J, leaving 13 bases between them. CDR3 DNA: TGCGCCAGCAGCCCGTCGACAGAACTTAACTATGGCTACACCTTC. Amino acids: CASSPSTELNYGYTF.

A note on this clonotype: Mismatch with germline at one junction end may stem from a read error. The V and J genes are TRBV7-9 and TRBJ2-7; 12 bases are shared with TRBD2. CDR1 is SEHNR, CDR2 FQNEAQ, per germline (reference sequence). The CDR3 has 14 residues. CDR3 residues: CASRTSGRNGEKYF. Written as DNA, the CDR3 is TGTGCCAGCAGAACTAGCGGGAGGAACGGCGAGAAGTACTTC.

This clonotype was observed at least ten times. The rearrangement uses TRBV7-9 and TRBJ1-2; D might be TRBD1 (5 bases). The ends were cut back, 1 base at V and 8 bases at J, with 17 bases in the middle. This CDR3 region has 15 residues. CDR1 is SEHNR, CDR2 FQNEAQ, per germline (reference sequence). CDR3 DNA: TGTGCCAGCAGCTTAGTAGCTTTAACAGGCCCGGGCTACACCTTC. Its protein product is CASSLVALTGPGYTF.